This T cell receptor beta chain was captured by sequencing in a study of CD4 T cell repertoires in COVID-19. Findings and limits, study-wide: Several top expanded SARS-CoV-2-reactive clonotypes were shared by two or three memory subsets. SARS-CoV and/or HKU1 spike cultures shared between roughly 6 and 28% of SARS-CoV-2 clonotypes.

Using immunoSEQ multiplex PCR, the repertoire was profiled, and TCRdb retains in-frame clones only, with some absent. The sample lists tens of thousands of clones, 83% occurring once. Concerning this clone itself: As yet, its antigen is unknown.

Donors had recovered from mild-to-severe COVID-19. Material: CD4+ T cells from peripheral blood, obtained after recovery from COVID-19. This sequence originates from a human donor who had COVID-19.

The CDR3 loop reads CASSLTLTRTSRGETQYF. CDR3 DNA: TGTGCCAGCAGCTTAACGCTGACCCGGACGTCGCGAGGAGAGACCCAGTACTTC. The rearrangement uses TRBV7-9 and TRBJ2-5; no clear D. Between the trimmed V and J ends, which lost 2 bases and 4 bases, there was a span of 23 bases. The CDR3 covers 18 residues. Germline CDR1 and CDR2: SEHNR and FQNEAQ (reference sequence). Full variable domain (missing parts from reference TRBV7-9 and TRBJ2-5): DTGVSQNPRHKITKRGQNVTFRCDPISEHNRLYWYRQTLGQGPEFLTYFQNEAQLEKSRLLSDRFSAERPKGSFSTLEIQRTEQGDSAMYLCASSLTLTRTSRGETQYFGPGTRLLVL.